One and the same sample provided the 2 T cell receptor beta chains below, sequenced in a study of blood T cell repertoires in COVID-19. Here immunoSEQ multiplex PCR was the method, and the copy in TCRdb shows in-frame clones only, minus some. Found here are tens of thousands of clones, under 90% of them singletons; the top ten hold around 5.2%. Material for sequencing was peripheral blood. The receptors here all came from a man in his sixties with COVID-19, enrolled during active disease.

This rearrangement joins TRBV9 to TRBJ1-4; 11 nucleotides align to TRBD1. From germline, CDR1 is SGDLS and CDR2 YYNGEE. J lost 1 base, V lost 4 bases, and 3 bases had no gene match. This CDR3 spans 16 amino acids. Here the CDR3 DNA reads TGTGCCAGCAGCCGGACAGGGGGCGGAACTAATGAAAAACTGTTTTTT. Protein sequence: CASSRTGGGTNEKLFF.

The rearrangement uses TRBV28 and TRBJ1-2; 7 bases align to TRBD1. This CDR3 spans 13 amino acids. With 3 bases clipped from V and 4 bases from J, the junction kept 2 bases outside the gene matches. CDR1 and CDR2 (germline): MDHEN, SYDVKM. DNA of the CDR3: TGTGCCAGCAGTTTGGGACAGTTCTATGGCTACACCTTC. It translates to CASSLGQFYGYTF.